This T cell receptor beta chain was recorded in a study of breast tumors, draining lymph nodes, adjacent tissues. Study results and limitations: Luminal-like breast cancer showed significantly greater tumor-nontumor repertoire similarity than basal-like breast cancer did. Data only fit, rather than demonstrated, lymph node origin of most tumor T cells. Compared with lymph nodes, tumors were less diverse; compared with nontumor tissue, more.

On this clonotype itself: As yet, its antigen is unknown.

The lymph nodes were axillary draining lymph nodes from breast cancer patients. V lost 1 base, J lost 7 bases, and 12 bases stayed unmatched. Germline CDR1 is SGHTA and CDR2 is FQGNSA. The CDR3 is made up of 18 amino acids. TCRdb re-derived calls from the multiplex PCR reads in MiXCR, one entry per CDR3 protein. In the table there are 100,000 or so distinct CDR3 sequences, roughly 20% of which are singletons. The receptor's source is a female donor with breast cancer. Some clones in this sample may be carry-over from other donors' samples. Source material: axillary lymph node tissue. This chain links TRBV7-2 with TRBJ2-1; 11 positions match TRBD2. As DNA, the CDR3 is TGTGCCAGCAGCTTAGTTAGCGGGAGGGTAGTCGGGCGGAATGAGCAGTTCTTC. This sequence encodes CASSLVSGRVVGRNEQFF. Full variable domain (outside the CDR3, taken from reference TRBV7-2 and TRBJ2-1): GAGVSQSPSNKVTEKGKDVELRCDPISGHTALYWYRQSLGQGLEFLIYFQGNSAPDKSGLPSDRFSAERTGGSVSTLTIQRTQQEDSAVYLCASSLVSGRVVGRNEQFFGPGTRLTVL.